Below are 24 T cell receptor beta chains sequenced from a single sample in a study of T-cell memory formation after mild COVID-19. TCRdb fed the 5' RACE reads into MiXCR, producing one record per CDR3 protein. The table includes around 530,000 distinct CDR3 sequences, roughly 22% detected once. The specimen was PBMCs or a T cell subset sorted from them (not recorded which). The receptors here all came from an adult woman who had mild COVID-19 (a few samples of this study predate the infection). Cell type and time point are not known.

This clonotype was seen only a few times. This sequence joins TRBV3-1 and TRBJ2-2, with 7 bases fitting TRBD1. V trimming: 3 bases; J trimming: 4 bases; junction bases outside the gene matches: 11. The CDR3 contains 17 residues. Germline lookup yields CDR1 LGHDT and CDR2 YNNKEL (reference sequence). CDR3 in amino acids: CASSQQRTGAVTGELFF. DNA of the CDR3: TGTGCCAGCAGCCAGCAAAGAACAGGGGCCGTCACCGGGGAGCTGTTTTTT.

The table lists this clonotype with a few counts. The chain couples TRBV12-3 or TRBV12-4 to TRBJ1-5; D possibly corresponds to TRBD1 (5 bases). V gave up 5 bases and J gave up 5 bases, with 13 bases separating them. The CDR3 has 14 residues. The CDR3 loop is CASSEGLGYQPQHF. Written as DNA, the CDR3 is TGTGCCAGCAGTGAGGGACTGGGATATCAGCCCCAGCATTTT.

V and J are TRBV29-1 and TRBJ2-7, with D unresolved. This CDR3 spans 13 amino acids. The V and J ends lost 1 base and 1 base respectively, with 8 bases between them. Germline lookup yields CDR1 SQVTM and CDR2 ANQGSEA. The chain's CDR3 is CSVEADGSYEQYF. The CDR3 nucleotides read TGCAGCGTTGAAGCCGACGGATCCTACGAGCAGTACTTC.

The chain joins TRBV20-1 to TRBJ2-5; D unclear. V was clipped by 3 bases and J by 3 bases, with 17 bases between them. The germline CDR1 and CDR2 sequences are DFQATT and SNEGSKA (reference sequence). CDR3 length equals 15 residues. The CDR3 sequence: CSASREIGREETQYF. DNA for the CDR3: TGCAGTGCTAGTAGAGAAATCGGCCGAGAAGAGACCCAGTACTTC.

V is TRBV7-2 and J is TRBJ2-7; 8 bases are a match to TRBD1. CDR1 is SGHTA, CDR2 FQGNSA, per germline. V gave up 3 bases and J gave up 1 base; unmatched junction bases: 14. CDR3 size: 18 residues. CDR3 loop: CASSFRRKTGAGSYEQYF. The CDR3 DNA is TGTGCCAGCAGCTTTAGGCGGAAGACAGGGGCGGGGTCCTACGAGCAGTACTTC.

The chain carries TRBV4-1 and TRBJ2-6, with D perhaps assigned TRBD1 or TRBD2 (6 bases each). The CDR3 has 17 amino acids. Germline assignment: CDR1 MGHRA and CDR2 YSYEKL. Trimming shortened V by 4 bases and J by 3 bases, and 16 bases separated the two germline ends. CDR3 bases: TGCGCCAGCAGCCGCTCCGAGGGGGGTGGTGGGGCCAACGTCCTGACTTTC. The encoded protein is CASSRSEGGGGANVLTF.

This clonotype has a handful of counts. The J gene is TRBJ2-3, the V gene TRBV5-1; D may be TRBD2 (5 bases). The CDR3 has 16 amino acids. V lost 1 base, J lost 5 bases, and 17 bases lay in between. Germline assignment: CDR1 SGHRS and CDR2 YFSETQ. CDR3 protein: CASSLSSIFEGDTQYF. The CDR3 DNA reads TGCGCCAGCAGCTTGAGTTCGATCTTCGAGGGAGATACGCAGTATTTT.

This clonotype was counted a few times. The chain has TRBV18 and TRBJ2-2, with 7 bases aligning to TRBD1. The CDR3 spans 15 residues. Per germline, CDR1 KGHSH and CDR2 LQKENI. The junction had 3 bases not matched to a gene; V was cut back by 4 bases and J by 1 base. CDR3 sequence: CASSLRQGNTGELFF. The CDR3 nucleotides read TGTGCCAGCTCACTTCGACAGGGGAACACCGGGGAGCTGTTTTTT.

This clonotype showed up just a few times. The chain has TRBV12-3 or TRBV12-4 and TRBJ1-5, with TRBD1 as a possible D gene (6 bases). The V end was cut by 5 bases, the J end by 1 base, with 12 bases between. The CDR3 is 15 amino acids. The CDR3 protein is CASSKGDGSNQPQHF. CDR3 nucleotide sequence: TGTGCCAGCAGTAAGGGGGACGGGAGCAATCAGCCCCAGCATTTT.

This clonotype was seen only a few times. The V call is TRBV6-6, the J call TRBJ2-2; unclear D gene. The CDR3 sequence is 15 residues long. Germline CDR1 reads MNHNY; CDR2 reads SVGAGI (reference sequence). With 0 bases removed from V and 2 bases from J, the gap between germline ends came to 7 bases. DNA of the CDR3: TGTGCCAGCAGTTACTCGGCGGTAAACACCGGGGAGCTGTTTTTT. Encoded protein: CASSYSAVNTGELFF.

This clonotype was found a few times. The CDR3 DNA follows: TGTGCCAGCTCACTAGGAAACAGGGAATACGAGCAGTACTTC. This encodes CASSLGNREYEQYF. This rearrangement joins TRBV18 to TRBJ2-7; D perhaps matches TRBD1 (6 bases). V gave up 4 bases and J gave up 4 bases, with 14 bases separating them. The CDR3 extends over 14 amino acids. Germline V CDR1 and CDR2: KGHSH, LQKENI.

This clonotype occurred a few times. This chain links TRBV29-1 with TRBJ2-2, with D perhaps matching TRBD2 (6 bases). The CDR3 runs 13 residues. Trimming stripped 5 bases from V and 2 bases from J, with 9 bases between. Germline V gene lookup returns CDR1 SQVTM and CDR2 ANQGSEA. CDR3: CSVMEGNTGELFF. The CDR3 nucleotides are TGCAGCGTTATGGAGGGAAACACCGGGGAGCTGTTTTTT.

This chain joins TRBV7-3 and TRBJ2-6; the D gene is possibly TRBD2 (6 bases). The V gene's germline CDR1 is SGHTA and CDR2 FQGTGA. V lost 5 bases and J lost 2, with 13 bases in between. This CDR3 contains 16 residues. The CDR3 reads CASSPGGATGANVLTF. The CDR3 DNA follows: TGTGCCAGCAGCCCCGGAGGGGCGACTGGGGCCAACGTCCTGACTTTC.

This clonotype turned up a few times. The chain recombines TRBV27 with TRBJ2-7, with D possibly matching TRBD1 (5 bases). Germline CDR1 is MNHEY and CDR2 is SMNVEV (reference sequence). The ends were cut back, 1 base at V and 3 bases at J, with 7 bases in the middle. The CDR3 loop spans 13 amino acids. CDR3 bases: TGTGCCAGCAGTTTATGGGGCCGCTACGAGCAGTACTTC. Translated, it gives CASSLWGRYEQYF.

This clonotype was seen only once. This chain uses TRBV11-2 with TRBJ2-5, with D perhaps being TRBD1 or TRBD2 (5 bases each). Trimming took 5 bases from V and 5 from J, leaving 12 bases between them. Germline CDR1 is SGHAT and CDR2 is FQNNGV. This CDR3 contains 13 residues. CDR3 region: CASSLRDAETQYF. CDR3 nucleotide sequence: TGTGCCAGCAGCCTCCGGGACGCCGAGACCCAGTACTTC.

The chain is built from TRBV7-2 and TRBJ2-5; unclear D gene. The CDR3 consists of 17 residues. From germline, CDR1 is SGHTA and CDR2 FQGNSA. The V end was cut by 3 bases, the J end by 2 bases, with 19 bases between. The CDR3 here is CASSFDRNVGIQETQYF. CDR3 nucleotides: TGTGCCAGCAGCTTCGACCGCAACGTGGGGATACAAGAGACCCAGTACTTC.

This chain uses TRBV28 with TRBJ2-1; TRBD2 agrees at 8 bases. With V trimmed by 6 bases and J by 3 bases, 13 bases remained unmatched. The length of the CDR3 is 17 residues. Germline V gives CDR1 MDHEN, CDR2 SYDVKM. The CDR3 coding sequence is TGTGCCAGCAGCTTAACCCAGGGACTAGACATCTACAATGAGCAGTTCTTC. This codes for CASSLTQGLDIYNEQFF.

CDR3 in amino acids: CASSPQGSNEKLFF. The CDR3 coding sequence is TGTGCCAGCTCACCACAGGGGTCTAATGAAAAACTGTTTTTT. The V gene is TRBV18, the J gene TRBJ1-4, with a possible D match to TRBD1 (5 bases). CDR3 length: 14 residues. Trimming pared 1 base from V and 3 bases from J, leaving 6 bases between. CDR1 is KGHSH and CDR2 is LQKENI in the germline V gene.

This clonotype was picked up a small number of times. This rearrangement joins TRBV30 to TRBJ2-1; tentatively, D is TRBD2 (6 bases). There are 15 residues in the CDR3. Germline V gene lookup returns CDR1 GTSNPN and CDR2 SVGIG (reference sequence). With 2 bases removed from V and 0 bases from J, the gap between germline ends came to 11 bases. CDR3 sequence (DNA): TGTGCCTGGAGTCCGGGGGACCTCTCCTACAATGAGCAGTTCTTC. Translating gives CAWSPGDLSYNEQFF. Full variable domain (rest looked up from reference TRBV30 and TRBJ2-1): SQTIHQWPATLVQPVGSPLSLECTVEGTSNPNLYWYRQAAGRGLQLLFYSVGIGQISSEVPQNLSASRPQDRQFILSSKKLLLSDSGFYLCAWSPGDLSYNEQFFGPGTRLTVL.

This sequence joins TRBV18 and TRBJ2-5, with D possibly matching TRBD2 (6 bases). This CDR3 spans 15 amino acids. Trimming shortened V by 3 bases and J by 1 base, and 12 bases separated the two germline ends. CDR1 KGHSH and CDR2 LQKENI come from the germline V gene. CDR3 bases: TGTGCCAGCTCACCCACCGACGGGGGCCAAGAGACCCAGTACTTC. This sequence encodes CASSPTDGGQETQYF.

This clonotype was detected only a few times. CDR3 bases: TGTGCCAGCAGTTTAACCCCTTCCGGGGGACACAAAGGAGAGACCCAGTACTTC. As protein: CASSLTPSGGHKGETQYF. The rearrangement uses TRBV12-3 or TRBV12-4 and TRBJ2-5; D possibly uses TRBD1 or TRBD2 (6 bases each). This CDR3 region has 18 residues. With 2 bases removed from V and 4 bases from J, the gap between germline ends came to 23 bases.

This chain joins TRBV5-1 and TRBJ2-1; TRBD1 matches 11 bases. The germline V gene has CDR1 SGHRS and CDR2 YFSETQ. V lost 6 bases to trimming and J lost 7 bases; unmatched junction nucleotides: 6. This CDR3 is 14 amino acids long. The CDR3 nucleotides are TGCGCCAGCAACGTCGGACAGGGGGCGAATGAGCAGTTCTTC. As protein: CASNVGQGANEQFF.

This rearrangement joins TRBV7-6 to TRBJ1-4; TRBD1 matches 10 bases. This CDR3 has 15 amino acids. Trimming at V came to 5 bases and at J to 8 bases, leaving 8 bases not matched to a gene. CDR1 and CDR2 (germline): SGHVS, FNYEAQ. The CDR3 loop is CASSRGQGGDEKLFF. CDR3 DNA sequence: TGTGCCAGCAGCCGAGGACAGGGGGGGGACGAAAAACTGTTTTTT.

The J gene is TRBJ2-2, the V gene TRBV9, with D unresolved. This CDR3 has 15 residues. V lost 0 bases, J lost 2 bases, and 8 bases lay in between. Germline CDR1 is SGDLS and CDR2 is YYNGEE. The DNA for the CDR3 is TGTGCCAGCAGCGTAGAAGCCGTTAACACCGGGGAGCTGTTTTTT. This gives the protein CASSVEAVNTGELFF.